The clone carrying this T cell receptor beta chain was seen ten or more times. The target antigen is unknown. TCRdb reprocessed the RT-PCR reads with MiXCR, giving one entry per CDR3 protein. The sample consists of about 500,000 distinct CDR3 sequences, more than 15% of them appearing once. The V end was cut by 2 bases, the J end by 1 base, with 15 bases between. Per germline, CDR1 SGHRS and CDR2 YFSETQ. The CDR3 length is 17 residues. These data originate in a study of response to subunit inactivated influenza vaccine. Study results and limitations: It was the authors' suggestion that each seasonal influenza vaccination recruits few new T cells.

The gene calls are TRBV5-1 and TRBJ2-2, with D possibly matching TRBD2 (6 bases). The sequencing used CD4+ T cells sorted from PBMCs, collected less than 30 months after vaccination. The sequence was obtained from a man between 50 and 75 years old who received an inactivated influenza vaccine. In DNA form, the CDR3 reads TGCGCCAGCAGCTTTAGTCGGCGGGACCTGAACACCGGGGAGCTGTTTTTT. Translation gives CASSFSRRDLNTGELFF.